The 7 T cell receptor beta chains in this list originate from one sample, sequenced in a study of blood T cells in healthy people across ages. A sample-barcoded 5' primer and a J-beta primer mix were used in a second PCR of about 6 to 12 cycles. TCRdb re-analysed the 5' RACE reads in MiXCR, keeping a single row per CDR3 protein. The sample lists some 700,000 distinct CDR3 sequences, roughly 41% occurring once. Sequencing was performed on blood. The receptors were sampled from a woman in her fifties or sixties in good health.

This clonotype was seen many times. The V call is TRBV4-3, the J call TRBJ2-6; D perhaps matches TRBD2 (6 bases). The V end lost 3 bases, the J end lost 3 bases, and 12 bases lay between the germline ends. CDR3 length: 16 amino acids. In germline, CDR1 is LGHNA, CDR2 YSLEER. The CDR3 DNA sequence: TGCGCCAGCAGCCAGCCCGAGGGAGGTGGGGCCAACGTCCTGACTTTC. Encoded protein: CASSQPEGGGANVLTF.

The rearrangement joins TRBV4-3 to TRBJ2-3, with 13 nucleotides matching TRBD2. The germline V gene has CDR1 LGHNA and CDR2 YSLEER. This CDR3 has 19 amino acids. V lost 1 base, J lost 6 bases, and 13 bases stayed unmatched. Here the CDR3 DNA reads TGCGCCAGCAGCCAAGCCCCGTTACTAGCGGGAGGGCCGGCGGATACGCAGTATTTT. Its translation is CASSQAPLLAGGPADTQYF.

This clonotype was picked up many times. This chain uses TRBV3-1 with TRBJ2-1; D unresolved. V lost 4 bases and J lost 10, with 11 bases in between. The CDR3 consists of 12 residues. The V gene's germline CDR1 is LGHDT and CDR2 YNNKEL (reference sequence). DNA of the CDR3: TGTGCCAGCAGCCGCATAGGTGGGGAGCAGTTCTTC. Translated: CASSRIGGEQFF.

The V call is TRBV7-2, the J call TRBJ2-7; D is possibly TRBD2 (5 bases). The end of the DNA is better explained by TRBJ2-5, so the J call may be wrong. Per germline, CDR1 SGHTA and CDR2 FQGNSA. The CDR3 loop spans 14 amino acids. The CDR3 protein is CASSLAMRVETQYF. For the CDR3, the DNA is TGTGCCAGCAGCTTAGCTATGCGGGTGGAGACCCAGTACTTC.

This clonotype was recorded a few times. The gene calls are TRBV5-1 and TRBJ2-5; the D is unclear. V dropped 1 base and J dropped 5 bases, with 6 bases sitting between them. The germline V gene encodes CDR1 SGHRS and CDR2 YFSETQ. CDR3 length: 12 amino acids. The CDR3 nucleotides are TGCGCCAGCAGCTTGACGGTCGAGACCCAGTACTTC. Translated: CASSLTVETQYF. The full variable domain, with the rest looked up from reference TRBV5-1 and TRBJ2-5, is KAGVTQTPRYLIKTRGQQVTLSCSPISGHRSVSWYQQTPGQGLQFLFEYFSETQRNKGNFPGRFSGRQFSNSRSEMNVSTLELGDSALYLCASSLTVETQYFGPGTRLLVL.

V and J are TRBV24-1 and TRBJ2-1; 9 positions agree with TRBD1. This CDR3 contains 15 residues. Germline CDR1 reads KGHDR; CDR2 reads SFDVKD. Losses at the gene ends were 4 bases for V and 5 bases for J; bases not matched to a gene: 5. The CDR3 nucleotides read TGTGCCACCAGTGACCCCGGACAGGGGAACAATGAGCAGTTCTTC. Amino acid sequence: CATSDPGQGNNEQFF.

The chain employs TRBV6-2 or TRBV6-3 and TRBJ2-6, with D hard to call. CDR3 length: 13 residues. Germline CDR1 MNHEY, CDR2 SVGEGT. V shed 9 bases and J shed 0 bases, with 6 bases lying between them. The CDR3 DNA is TGTGCCAGTTATCTCTCTGGGGCCAACGTCCTGACTTTC. Amino acids: CASYLSGANVLTF.